The T cell receptor (beta chain) described here comes from a study of T cell repertoires in cytomegalovirus infection. Points on this clonotype: Its matching antigen is unknown. This may come from a read error, since a much larger clone is one base off.

CDR3 length: 15 amino acids. Germline values: CDR1 SGHTA, CDR2 FQGNSA. Trimming shortened V by 4 bases and J by 3 bases, and 13 bases separated the two germline ends. TCRdb re-called the reads through MiXCR, storing one row per CDR3 protein. The profile shows around 710,000 distinct CDR3 sequences, 25% to 35% of them singletons. The chain joins TRBV7-2 to TRBJ2-1; a weak D match, TRBD2 (5 bases). The sequence came from a human donor in good health (CMV status not recorded). Some clones in this sample may be carry-over from other donors' samples. The input for sequencing was cultured CD8+ T cells from PBMCs, taken from culture after CMV antigen stimulation. The CDR3 bases are TGTGCCAGCAGCTCCGAGGACTTGATCTACAATGAGCAGTTCTTC. Translated, it gives CASSSEDLIYNEQFF.